The 32 T cell receptor beta chains presented below share a single source sample, sequenced in a study of blood T cell repertoires in COVID-19. TCRdb's copy holds only in-frame clones and misses some; the assay was immunoSEQ multiplex PCR. The sample lists around 250,000 clones; 75% to 90% were seen once. Sequencing used PBMCs or T cells enriched from blood (not recorded which). These receptors originate from a woman younger than 45 with acute COVID-19.

This clone was picked up a small number of times. The rearrangement uses TRBV6-5 and TRBJ2-7, with D possibly matching TRBD2 (6 bases). The V and J ends lost 4 bases and 3 bases respectively, with 16 bases between them. CDR1 and CDR2 from the germline V gene are MNHEY and SVGAGI. The CDR3 extends over 15 amino acids. This CDR3 is CASSSDSGRDYEQYF. The CDR3 coding sequence is TGTGCCAGCAGTTCGGACTCCGGGAGAGACTACGAGCAGTACTTC.

V and J are TRBV15 and TRBJ1-4; D perhaps matches TRBD1 (5 bases). Trimming took off 4 bases at V and 2 bases at J, with 8 bases between the two ends. The length of the CDR3 is 14 residues. Germline V gene data show CDR1 as LNHNV and CDR2 as YYDKDF (reference sequence). The CDR3 protein is CATSTDSTNEKLFF. CDR3 coding DNA: TGTGCCACCAGCACCGACAGTACTAATGAAAAACTGTTTTTT.

The chain couples TRBV10-3 to TRBJ2-3; 8 bases align to TRBD1. The germline V gene encodes CDR1 ENHRY and CDR2 SYGVKD. The CDR3 consists of 13 residues. V lost 6 bases and J lost 5; bases outside the gene matches: 4. The CDR3 region has the DNA TGTGCCATCAGCAGGGGGCTGGGAGATACGCAGTATTTT. Translated, it gives CAISRGLGDTQYF.

V is TRBV28 and J is TRBJ1-4; tentatively, D is TRBD1 (6 bases). V shed 4 bases and J shed 6 bases, with 15 bases lying between them. The V gene's germline CDR1 is MDHEN and CDR2 SYDVKM. This CDR3 comprises 15 residues. CDR3 nucleotides: TGTGCCAGCAGTTCACCACAGGGTTACGATGAAAAACTGTTTTTT. This gives the protein CASSSPQGYDEKLFF. The whole variable domain, remainder taken from reference TRBV28 and TRBJ1-4, is DVKVTQSSRYLVKRTGEKVFLECVQDMDHENMFWYRQDPGLGLRLIYFSYDVKMKEKGDIPEGYSVSREKKERFSLILESASTNQTSMYLCASSSPQGYDEKLFFGSGTQLSVL.

The V call is TRBV10-3, the J call TRBJ2-2; 9 nucleotides match TRBD1. With 6 bases clipped from V and 5 bases from J, the junction kept 7 bases outside the gene matches. The CDR3 has 15 amino acids. Germline V gene sequence: CDR1 ENHRY, CDR2 SYGVKD. The DNA for the CDR3 is TGTGCCATCAGCTCCTATGGGACAGGGACCGGGGAGCTGTTTTTT. Protein product: CAISSYGTGTGELFF.

The CDR3: CAWSRIPGQNTEAFF. The CDR3 nucleotides are TGTGCCTGGAGTAGAATCCCGGGACAGAACACTGAAGCTTTCTTT. This chain links TRBV30 with TRBJ1-1, with D possibly being TRBD1 (6 bases). V was trimmed by 2 bases and J by 1 base, leaving 14 bases between them. The CDR3 consists of 15 residues. CDR1 is GTSNPN and CDR2 is SVGIG in the germline V gene (reference sequence).

The gene calls are TRBV28 and TRBJ2-7; possible D gene TRBD1, 6 bases. This CDR3 is built from 13 residues. The germline V gene encodes CDR1 MDHEN and CDR2 SYDVKM. Trimming cost V 7 bases and J 2 bases, with 12 bases left between them. CDR3 sequence (DNA): TGTGCCAGCACGAGGACAGCTACCTACGAGCAGTACTTC. The encoded protein is CASTRTATYEQYF.

The chain combines TRBV24-1 with TRBJ1-5; no reliable D call. Germline-derived CDR1 and CDR2 are KGHDR and SFDVKD. V gave up 9 bases and J gave up 7 bases, with 18 bases separating them. This CDR3 comprises 14 residues. Written as DNA, the CDR3 is TGTGCCACCGGCGGGGAACCTGGAGCCCAGCCCCAGCATTTT. It translates to CATGGEPGAQPQHF.

The J gene is TRBJ2-7, the V gene TRBV5-1; 8 bases fit TRBD1. Germline lookup yields CDR1 SGHRS and CDR2 YFSETQ. The length of the CDR3 is 14 residues. Unmatched junction bases numbered 6, after V lost 4 bases and J lost 3 bases. Here the CDR3 reads CASSLTGENYEQYF. The CDR3 nucleotides read TGCGCCAGCAGCCTGACAGGGGAGAACTACGAGCAGTACTTC.

The J gene is TRBJ1-5, the V gene TRBV28; tentatively, D is TRBD1 (6 bases). Germline V gene sequence: CDR1 MDHEN, CDR2 SYDVKM. With 6 bases removed from V and 3 bases from J, the gap between germline ends came to 18 bases. The CDR3 is 16 amino acids. Written as DNA, the CDR3 is TGTGCCAGCAGGCCCCCTAGGACAGTACCCAATCAGCCCCAGCATTTT. It encodes CASRPPRTVPNQPQHF.

On this clone: The junction and the germline gene differ at one end; a read error may be behind it. This rearrangement joins TRBV5-4 to TRBJ1-1; D uncertain. Germline V lookup: CDR1 SGHNT, CDR2 YYREEE (reference sequence). This CDR3 contains 14 residues. CDR3: CASRLGQANTEAFF. The DNA of the CDR3 is TGTGCCAGCAGATTGGGCCAGGCCAACACTGAAGCTTTCTTT.

This clone was picked up one time. The rearrangement links TRBV19 to TRBJ1-1, with 7 bases lining up with TRBD1. The CDR3 is 13 residues long. Trimming at V came to 1 base and at J to 6 bases, leaving 2 bases not matched to a gene. Germline V gene data show CDR1 as LNHDA and CDR2 as SQIVND (reference sequence). The CDR3 nucleotides read TGTGCCAGTAGTATAGTGGGGACAGCTGAAGCTTTCTTT. It codes for CASSIVGTAEAFF.

This sequence joins TRBV9 and TRBJ2-2; perhaps TRBD2 as D (6 bases). V was clipped by 4 bases and J by 5 bases, with 18 bases between them. Germline CDR1 SGDLS, CDR2 YYNGEE. The length of the CDR3 is 16 residues. The CDR3 loop is CASSPDGWAGTGELFF. As DNA, the CDR3 is TGTGCCAGCAGCCCAGATGGGTGGGCGGGGACCGGGGAGCTGTTTTTT.

The chain uses TRBV3-1 (or the pseudogene TRBV3-2) and TRBJ1-6, with 9 positions matching TRBD1. The CDR3 sequence is 14 residues long. CDR1 is LGHDT, CDR2 YNNKEL, per germline (reference sequence). V lost 6 bases and J lost 7; bases outside the gene matches: 4. CDR3 residues: CASSRTGVNSPLHF. The DNA for the CDR3 is TGTGCCAGCAGTCGGACAGGGGTGAATTCACCCCTCCACTTT.

CDR3 nucleotide sequence: TGTGCCAGCAGCCCGCCCGGGGACTACAATGAGCAGTTCTTC. Translation gives CASSPPGDYNEQFF. This chain links TRBV7-3 with TRBJ2-1, with D perhaps TRBD2 (5 bases). The germline CDR1 and CDR2 sequences are SGHTA and FQGTGA. Deletions cut 5 bases from V and 3 bases from J, with 11 bases between. CDR3 length: 14 residues.

The V gene is TRBV15, the J gene TRBJ1-6; perhaps TRBD1 as D (5 bases). The germline V and J ends were trimmed by 1 base and 8 bases, with 9 bases remaining between them. Germline lookup yields CDR1 LNHNV and CDR2 YYDKDF (reference sequence). This CDR3 comprises 14 residues. In DNA, the CDR3 is TGTGCCACCAGCAGAGCCGGGGGATATTCACCCCTCCACTTT. This sequence encodes CATSRAGGYSPLHF.

The rearrangement links TRBV19 to TRBJ2-7, with 7 bases lining up with TRBD1. Germline CDR1 LNHDA, CDR2 SQIVND (reference sequence). Trimming at V came to 2 bases and at J to 7 bases, leaving 11 bases not matched to a gene. CDR3 length equals 15 residues. CDR3 sequence (DNA): TGTGCCAGTAGTATAAAGGGGACAGCTTCGCGGGAGCAGTACTTC. This codes for CASSIKGTASREQYF. Using reference TRBV19 and TRBJ2-7 for the parts outside the CDR3, the full variable domain is DGGITQSPKYLFRKEGQNVTLSCEQNLNHDAMYWYRQDPGQGLRLIYYSQIVNDFQKGDIAEGYSVSREKKESFPLTVTSAQKNPTAFYLCASSIKGTASREQYFGPGTRLTVT.

The chain recombines TRBV7-2 with TRBJ2-1; 9 positions match TRBD2. This CDR3 has 15 amino acids. From germline, CDR1 is SGHTA and CDR2 FQGNSA. Unmatched junction bases numbered 5, after V lost 2 bases and J lost 6 bases. The CDR3 nucleotides read TGTGCCAGCAGCTTACTAGCGGGAACCCCCAATGAGCAGTTCTTC. Protein sequence: CASSLLAGTPNEQFF.

This sequence joins TRBV27 and TRBJ1-1; possibly TRBD1 for D (6 bases). V dropped 5 bases and J dropped 2 bases, with 12 bases sitting between them. The CDR3 contains 14 residues. Germline lookup yields CDR1 MNHEY and CDR2 SMNVEV (reference sequence). CDR3 nucleotide sequence: TGTGCCAGCAGTCCACAGGACAGAAACACTGAAGCTTTCTTT. Translation gives CASSPQDRNTEAFF.

The chain uses TRBV5-1 and TRBJ2-1, with 13 bases identical to TRBD2. This CDR3 has 15 amino acids. The V and J ends lost 3 bases and 6 bases, in that order; junction bases with no gene match: 3. The germline V gene encodes CDR1 SGHRS and CDR2 YFSETQ. The CDR3 sequence: CASSSGLAGTNEQFF. The CDR3 DNA reads TGCGCCAGCAGCTCGGGACTAGCGGGAACCAATGAGCAGTTCTTC.

The rearrangement links TRBV11-2 to TRBJ1-1; D is possibly TRBD1 (5 bases). V lost 1 base to trimming and J lost 6 bases, with 6 bases between them. The germline CDR1 and CDR2 sequences are SGHAT and FQNNGV. This CDR3 region has 12 residues. The CDR3 sequence: CASSLGTPEAFF. The CDR3 region has the DNA TGTGCCAGCAGCTTAGGGACACCTGAAGCTTTCTTT.

This clone showed up just once. The V and J genes are TRBV4-1 and TRBJ1-4, with unresolved D. V gave up 1 base and J gave up 7 bases, with 13 bases separating them. Germline CDR1 is MGHRA and CDR2 is YSYEKL. This CDR3 has 15 amino acids. The CDR3 loop is CASSQVPGIGEKLFF. CDR3 nucleotide sequence: TGCGCCAGCAGCCAAGTCCCGGGGATCGGTGAAAAACTGTTTTTT.

The chain links TRBV28 to TRBJ1-2, with no clear D. This CDR3 has 9 amino acids. Germline V lookup: CDR1 MDHEN, CDR2 SYDVKM. The CDR3 here is CGAGYGYTF. The CDR3 DNA is TGTGGCGCGGGCTATGGCTACACCTTC.

This clone was counted a few times. The chain employs TRBV15 and TRBJ1-5; TRBD1 aligns across 8 bases. The CDR3 consists of 15 residues. V lost 4 bases and J lost 8; bases outside the gene matches: 10. Looked up from germline, CDR1 is LNHNV and CDR2 is YYDKDF (reference sequence). As DNA, the CDR3 is TGTGCCACCAGCACACAGGGGGGCCCCGAGGAGCCCCAGCATTTT. As protein: CATSTQGGPEEPQHF.

The V and J genes are TRBV11-1 and TRBJ1-2, with 9 bases identical to TRBD1. The CDR3 has 14 amino acids. From germline, CDR1 is SGHAT and CDR2 FQDESV (reference sequence). The ends lost 5 bases at V and 7 bases at J; junction bases unmatched: 8. The CDR3 DNA follows: TGTGCCAGCAGCCCTAGGACAGGGGCGGGTGGCTACACCTTC. This gives the protein CASSPRTGAGGYTF.

The genes are TRBV5-5 and TRBJ2-7; TRBD1 matches at 10 bases. The V gene's germline CDR1 is SGHKS and CDR2 YYEKEE (reference sequence). CDR3 length: 17 amino acids. Germline trimming cut 4 bases from V and 4 bases from J; bases unmatched to any gene: 14. The CDR3 spells CASSAQSGDRGSYEQYF. CDR3 DNA: TGTGCCAGCAGCGCCCAATCGGGGGACAGGGGATCATACGAGCAGTACTTC.

This chain connects TRBV3-1 (or the pseudogene TRBV3-2) to TRBJ2-7; 9 bases line up with TRBD1. V shed 0 bases and J 2 bases; nucleotides not matched to a gene: 8. Germline values: CDR1 LGHDT, CDR2 YNNKEL (reference sequence). The CDR3 covers 17 residues. CDR3: CASSQDFGTGRPYEQYF. CDR3 coding DNA: TGTGCCAGCAGCCAAGATTTCGGGACAGGGCGGCCCTACGAGCAGTACTTC.

V is TRBV5-4 and J is TRBJ1-2, with D perhaps matching TRBD1 (6 bases). The CDR3 contains 15 residues. V lost 4 bases and J 2 bases, leaving 15 bases between the germline ends. Looked up from germline, CDR1 is SGHNT and CDR2 is YYREEE (reference sequence). For the CDR3, the DNA is TGTGCCAGCAGCCTCTGGGGGCAGGGGAACTATGGCTACACCTTC. Encoded protein: CASSLWGQGNYGYTF.

Only one count was recorded for this clone. V is TRBV3-1 (or the pseudogene TRBV3-2) and J is TRBJ2-1; 9 bases are a match to TRBD2. Looked up from germline, CDR1 is LGHDT and CDR2 is YNNKEL (reference sequence). With V trimmed by 1 base and J by 6 bases, 7 bases remained unmatched. The CDR3 runs 16 residues. CDR3 sequence reads: CASSQAREGLVNEQFF. The CDR3 DNA is TGTGCCAGCAGCCAAGCGCGGGAGGGCCTAGTCAATGAGCAGTTCTTC.

This chain joins TRBV10-3 and TRBJ2-7; the D gene is possibly TRBD2 (6 bases). Germline values: CDR1 ENHRY, CDR2 SYGVKD. V was pared by 4 bases and J by 1 base, with 17 bases between. This CDR3 spans 16 amino acids. This CDR3 is CAISGIAAGGSYEQYF. In nucleotides, the CDR3 is TGTGCCATCAGTGGCATAGCGGCAGGTGGGTCCTACGAGCAGTACTTC.

V usage is TRBV3-1 (or the pseudogene TRBV3-2) and J usage is TRBJ2-7; a weak D match, TRBD1 (6 bases). V was cut by 0 bases and J by 4 bases, with 19 bases left in between. Germline V lookup: CDR1 LGHDT, CDR2 YNNKEL (reference sequence). This CDR3 has 17 amino acids. CDR3 in amino acids: CASSQDGSQGWGYEQYF. The CDR3 DNA reads TGTGCCAGCAGCCAAGATGGATCGCAGGGGTGGGGTTACGAGCAGTACTTC.

The chain links TRBV19 to TRBJ2-1, with 8 bases fitting TRBD2. Germline V lookup: CDR1 LNHDA, CDR2 SQIVND (reference sequence). Trimming removed 5 bases from V and 4 bases from J; junction bases left unmatched: 7. The CDR3 totals 15 residues. The CDR3 reads CASSELAGSYNEQFF. In nucleotides, the CDR3 is TGTGCCAGTAGTGAATTAGCGGGATCTTACAATGAGCAGTTCTTC.